In its sample, the clone carrying this T cell receptor beta chain was seen a few times. The data belong to a study of T cells after yellow fever vaccination. Overall study: The authors prepared low-cell-number fractions using SMART-Seq v4 Ultra Low Input.

CDR1 is SGHTA and CDR2 is FQGNSA in the germline V gene. The CDR3 loop spans 16 amino acids. The V gene end was trimmed by 1 base and the J gene end by 0 bases; junction bases not matched to a gene: 5. TCRdb ran MiXCR on the 5' RACE reads and lists one entry per CDR3 protein. The sample records over 250,000 distinct CDR3 sequences, over 3.5% being singletons. The gene calls are TRBV7-2 and TRBJ2-7; TRBD2 agrees at 8 bases. The sequence was obtained from a man in his late teens or twenties who received the YFV17D yellow fever vaccine. Sequences were derived from PBMCs, sampled 5 days after the yellow fever booster vaccination. The chain's CDR3 is CASSLVSGEISYEQYF. CDR3 DNA: TGTGCCAGCAGCTTAGTTAGCGGGGAGATCTCCTACGAGCAGTACTTC. Variable domain in full (rest from reference TRBV7-2 and TRBJ2-7): GAGVSQSPSNKVTEKGKDVELRCDPISGHTALYWYRQSLGQGLEFLIYFQGNSAPDKSGLPSDRFSAERTGGSVSTLTIQRTQQEDSAVYLCASSLVSGEISYEQYFGPGTRLTVT.